This T cell receptor (beta chain) originates from a study of prognosis after radiotherapy for stage I lung cancer (dated by TCRdb to the early 2020s). For the wider study: Around 19 stage I NSCLC patients were enrolled in Nanjing, China, between early 2018 and 2019. SBRT was not combined with any concurrent therapy in any patient. On tumor histology, 11 to 12 patients had adenocarcinoma and six or seven had squamous cell carcinoma. The study profiled peripheral blood TCR beta repertoires from stage I NSCLC patients before and after stereotactic body radiotherapy and related them to distant failure. The cohort was made up of 10 to 15 men and roughly six women, with a median age of approximately 74 years and an age range of about 53 to 90 years. SBRT was given in 3 to 5 fractions with a biologically effective dose of at least 100 Gy, using image-guided IMRT or VMAT. All patients were regarded as medically inoperable, because of comorbidities in over 10 patients and refusal of surgery in roughly seven patients. After SBRT, distant metastases developed in about 20% of the 19 patients at a median of approximately seven months, while the remaining 15 patients had no significant progression. For each of the 20 or so patients, one blood sample was taken before SBRT and one after, so the study sequenced around 40 samples in total. In about 14 patients the disease was a newly diagnosed primary stage I lung tumor, whereas 4 or 5 had oligometastatic NSCLC following surgical resection of the primary tumor.

The study at large found these results: After SBRT, the number of unique TCR clones decreased (median roughly 10,000 before versus some 6,400 after; Wilcoxon paired P=0.011). Post-SBRT Shannon entropy and its change from baseline were lower in patients who developed distant metastases; baseline Shannon entropy was not associated with metastases. TRBV and TRBJ usage frequencies reportedly differed by metastasis status, in two V genes at baseline and in nine V and two J genes after SBRT. Tumor specificity of expanded TCR clones was not determined. None of the reported P values were adjusted for multiple comparisons. Limitations of the study included a small cohort and short follow-up, and the study findings need independent validation.

All patients had node-negative disease on CT and PET/CT, and none had a history of other malignancies or prior chemotherapy or radiotherapy. At each of two time points, approximately 6.6 milliliters of peripheral venous blood were collected in EDTA tubes. Ficoll-Paque Plus density-gradient centrifugation was used to isolate PBMCs. Right after collection, samples were kept at -80 degrees C until analysis. Inclusive of the bounding cysteine and phenylalanine, the CDR3 is 16 residues long. Just the 48-base CDR3 DNA is kept, in frame starting at base 1. CDR1 and CDR2, per the germline V gene, are MGHDK and SYGVNS. V is shortened by 0 bases, J by 2 bases, and the region joining them spans 12 bases. Two rounds of multiplex PCR were performed to amplify the TCR beta CDR3 region from genomic DNA. In the first PCR round, primers specific to each TRBV and TRBJ gene were used, and the primer sequences were filed in Chinese patent CN105087789A. The second PCR round used universal primers. The Roche High Pure PCR Template Preparation Kit was used to extract genomic DNA from frozen PBMCs. Libraries were sequenced paired-end with 151 bp reads on an Illumina HiSeq 3000. The published analysis was carried out like this. Raw reads lacking the multiplex PCR primer sequences were removed with CutAdapt. High-quality paired reads were merged into contigs with PEAR. TRB V, D and J gene segments were assigned to each contig with MiXCR by alignment to reference sequences. CDR3 sequences were clustered by base quality and sequence similarity to remove sequencing errors. Shannon entropy normalized by the natural log of productive TCR sequence number was used as the measure of diversity. Clonality was defined as one minus Shannon entropy divided by the natural log of the number of unique clonotypes. The Youden index of ROC curves was used to select progression-free survival cut-offs for repertoire metrics, and analyses were performed in R 3.5.3. TCRdb reprocessing: public reads trimmed at Q25 with fastp, clones called with MiXCR, in-frame beta chains kept. Rows with a matching CDR3 protein are joined into one entry that keeps the most common DNA and genes. It is TCRdb's table, rather than the study itself, that gives the V and J calls and clone size. The sample includes about 24,000 distinct CDR3 sequences, with 35% to 40% observed a single time. The ten largest clones take up 62% of the sample.

Ten or more counts support this clonotype. This receptor's antigen is unknown. There are no base qualities to consult, and no much larger clone falls within one base. The chain joins TRBV25-1 to TRBJ2-3; matching of 5 bases hints at TRBD1 as the D gene. The sample was PBMCs, taken before or after stereotactic body radiation therapy (not recorded which). This sequence originates from a donor over 45 with non-small cell lung cancer. In nucleotide form, the sequence is TGTGCCAGCAGTGAATATTTGGGCAGGGACACAGATACGCAGTATTTT. It codes for CASSEYLGRDTDTQYF. Supplemented by the reference TRBV25-1 and TRBJ2-3 proteins around the CDR3, the complete variable domain is EADIYQTPRYLVIGTGKKITLECSQTMGHDKMYWYQQDPGMELHLIHYSYGVNSTEKGDLSSESTVSRIRTEHFPLTLESARPSHTSQYLCASSEYLGRDTDTQYFGPGTRLTVL.